This note documents a single T cell receptor (beta chain) sequence. No antigen is known for it. Within one base of it there is no much larger clone, and no base qualities were kept. This sample stems from a study of vaccination and CD4 T cells after COVID-19 (dated by TCRdb to the early 2020s). Describing the broader study: Six males and four females were included in the convalescent cohort, with two Hispanic individuals, seven Caucasians, two Asians and one multiracial person represented. Culture stimuli were overlapping spike peptide pools from SARS-CoV-2 and from the common cold coronaviruses HCoV-NL63, HCoV-OC43 and HCoV-229E. Two doses of either the Pfizer-BioNTech BNT162b2 vaccine (n=8) or the Moderna mRNA-1273 vaccine (n=2) were administered to participants. In roughly 10 COVID-19 convalescent patients and a few infection-naive healthy vaccine recipients, the spike-specific CD4+ TCR repertoire before mRNA vaccination was compared with the repertoire after mRNA vaccination. Post-COVID blood samples were collected from convalescent patients a median of roughly 100 days after diagnosis, with a range of roughly 30 to 170 days. Post-vaccine blood samples were taken a median of 72 days after the second vaccine dose, with a range of about 13 to 241 days. As controls, cultures received a CEFX viral epitope pool (the positive control), an HIV-1 Nef peptide pool (the negative control), or no peptide at all. Study-level results and caveats: Only a relatively small number of convalescent patients were included in the study, and early timepoints following natural infection were not analyzed. Among convalescent patients, a median roughly 90% of the SARS-CoV-2-reactive clones seen after vaccination appeared only after vaccination, which suggests priming specific to the vaccine. The median count of SARS-CoV-2-reactive clonotypes went up from about 23 after infection to 38 after vaccination, although the change was not significant. Of the vaccine-specific clones found in convalescent patients, nearly all (304 of 307) were mono-reactive for SARS-CoV-2 spike instead of being cross-reactive with common cold coronaviruses.

The CDR3 holds 14 amino acids from the cysteine to the phenylalanine. The kept DNA is CDR3 alone, 42 bases in frame from the first base. The germline V gene provides CDR1 ENHRY and CDR2 SYGVKD. Deletion took 0 bases off V and 5 bases off J, with a span of 8 bases between the germline ends. Library construction relied on PCR. TCR sequencing of DNA from cultured CD4+ T cells used the Oncomine TCR Beta short-read assay at the Johns Hopkins FTIC core. The QIAamp micro DNA kit was used to extract genomic DNA from the cultured CD4+ T cells. Oncomine TCR Beta libraries from cultured CD4+ T cells were pooled with unique dual indexes and sequenced on an Illumina iSeq 100. The original methods were these. Non-productive sequences were removed, and CDR3s not starting with C, not ending with F or W, or shorter than 7 amino acids were discarded. Antigen-specific clonotypes were identified with the MANAFEST web application by comparing peptide-stimulated wells with reference and other culture wells. An FDR below 0.05, an odds ratio above 5, and a productive frequency above 0.1% in at least two of three replicate wells were required for clones to be considered positive. Clonotypes that were significantly expanded in both SARS-CoV-2 spike wells and at least one common cold coronavirus spike condition were defined as cross-reactive. Similarity between CDR3 sequences was evaluated in R version 3.6.1 using Levenshtein distances (stringdist) and unrooted phylogenetic trees (ape). The public reads were run again by TCRdb, first through fastp at Q25 and then through MiXCR, and only productive beta chains were kept. All rows with the same CDR3 protein become a single entry with the most common DNA and genes. The V and J calls here are based on TCRdb, not the publication. The sample table contains approximately 11,000 distinct CDR3 sequences; only one count was recorded for around 20% of them. About 14% of the sample belongs to the ten largest clones.

The treatment or condition label here, explained by the study, means: roughly ten-day PBMC culture with coronavirus spike peptide pools or control peptides (ViraFEST assay). The ViraFEST assay was used in the study, in which antigen-specific T cells were expanded with peptide pools and expanded clonotypes were subsequently identified by TCR sequencing. Healthy vaccine recipients had no prior SARS-CoV-2 infection, confirmed by negative nucleocapsid antibody tests before and after vaccination. Each well held approximately 2 million PBMCs cultured in IMDM containing approximately 5% human AB serum and approximately 10 IU/ml IL-2, with about 10 ug/ml peptide pools added. On days 3 and 7, half of the culture medium was replaced with fresh IL-2-containing medium. Once the cells had been in culture for about 10 days, the EasySep CD4+ T cell isolation kit was used to isolate CD4+ T cells by negative selection. Ficoll-Paque Plus gradient centrifugation was used to isolate PBMCs from whole blood, and the isolated PBMCs were then either used fresh or cryopreserved at -140C. Culture conditions were generally each tested in triplicate wells.

This receptor chain uses TRBV10-3 and TRBJ1-5; TRBD1 is a weak D gene call, 5 bases matching. The sequence derives from a human donor who received a COVID-19 vaccine. The sample was CD4+ T cells from blood, cultured in vitro, taken before SARS-CoV-2 vaccination. The CDR3 region reads CAISESRGDQPQHF. The DNA is as follows: TGTGCCATCAGTGAGTCGAGAGGGGATCAGCCCCAGCATTTT.